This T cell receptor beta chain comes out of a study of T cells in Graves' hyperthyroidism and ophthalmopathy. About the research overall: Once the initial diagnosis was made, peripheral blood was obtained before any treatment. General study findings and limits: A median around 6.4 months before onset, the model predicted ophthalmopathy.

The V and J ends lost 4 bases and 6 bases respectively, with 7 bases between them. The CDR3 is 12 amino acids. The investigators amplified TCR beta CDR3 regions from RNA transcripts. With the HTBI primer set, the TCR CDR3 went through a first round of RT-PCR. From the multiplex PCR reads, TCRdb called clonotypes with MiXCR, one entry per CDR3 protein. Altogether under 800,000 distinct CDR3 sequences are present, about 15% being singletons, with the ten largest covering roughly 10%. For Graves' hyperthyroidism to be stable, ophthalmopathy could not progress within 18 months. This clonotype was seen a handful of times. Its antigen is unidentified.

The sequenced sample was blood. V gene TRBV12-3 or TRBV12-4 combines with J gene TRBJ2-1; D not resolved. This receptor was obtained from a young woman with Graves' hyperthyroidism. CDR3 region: CASSSPSNEQFF. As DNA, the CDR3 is TGTGCCAGCAGTTCCCCCAGCAATGAGCAGTTCTTC.